These 13 T cell receptor beta chains originate from one sample sequenced in a study of spatial heterogeneity in lung cancer (dated by TCRdb to the late 2010s). The sample's time point label, decoded: blood at routine non-recurrence follow-up after resection. Whole RNA extracted from tumor and nontumor lung tissue, or from cryopreserved PBMC samples, was used for TCR sequencing without cell sorting. Library construction relied on 5' RACE. The data were produced on a NextSeq 500. The public reads were reanalyzed by TCRdb: fastp trimming at Q25, MiXCR alignment, in-frame beta chains only. Rows matching on CDR3 protein sequence are summarized as one entry with the most common DNA and genes. The sample data list about 52,000 distinct CDR3 sequences, and roughly 7.4% of these were observed just once. Over 30% of the sample is taken by the ten largest. Sequenced material: PBMCs, taken at follow-up. Receptor source: a female donor with early-stage non-small cell lung cancer.

This clonotype has a count of ten or more. The chain links TRBV6-2 or TRBV6-3 to TRBJ2-5; 10 bases fit TRBD2. In germline, CDR1 is MNHEY, CDR2 SVGEGT. J was trimmed by 2 bases and V by 9 bases; bases with no gene match: 6. This CDR3 has 14 amino acids. The chain's CDR3 is CASLLAGTQETQYF. The DNA for the CDR3 is TGTGCCAGTCTACTAGCGGGGACTCAAGAGACCCAGTACTTC.

In its sample, this clonotype was seen many times. The J gene is TRBJ1-1, the V gene TRBV7-9, with D perhaps matching TRBD1 (5 bases). The CDR3 totals 14 residues. Germline CDR1 is SEHNR and CDR2 is FQNEAQ (reference sequence). Trimming stripped 5 bases from V and 2 bases from J, with 12 bases between. Here the CDR3 reads CASSRVGGNTEAFF. The CDR3 region has the DNA TGTGCCAGCAGCAGGGTCGGGGGTAACACTGAAGCTTTCTTT.

This rearrangement joins TRBV11-2 to TRBJ1-1, with TRBD1 matching 7 bases. Germline V gene data show CDR1 as SGHAT and CDR2 as FQNNGV. Losses at the gene ends were 4 bases for V and 7 bases for J; bases not matched to a gene: 9. There are 14 residues in the CDR3. Here the CDR3 reads CASSSNRGRGEAFF. CDR3 nucleotide sequence: TGTGCCAGCAGCTCCAACAGGGGCCGGGGTGAAGCTTTCTTT.

This clonotype was found many times. The chain is built from TRBV5-1 and TRBJ2-5; a weak D match, TRBD2 (6 bases). Per germline, CDR1 SGHRS and CDR2 YFSETQ. Trimming cost V 4 bases and J 1 base, with 17 bases left between them. This CDR3 comprises 16 residues. CDR3 in amino acids: CASSGSVGGSQETQYF. As DNA, the CDR3 is TGCGCCAGCAGCGGGTCCGTCGGGGGATCCCAAGAGACCCAGTACTTC. Looking up the rest from reference TRBV5-1 and TRBJ2-5 gives the full variable domain: KAGVTQTPRYLIKTRGQQVTLSCSPISGHRSVSWYQQTPGQGLQFLFEYFSETQRNKGNFPGRFSGRQFSNSRSEMNVSTLELGDSALYLCASSGSVGGSQETQYFGPGTRLLVL.

This clonotype was detected ten times or more. The chain carries TRBV20-1 and TRBJ1-4; TRBD1 is a possible D gene (5 bases). Trimming took 1 base from V and 3 from J, leaving 6 bases between them. CDR1 DFQATT and CDR2 SNEGSKA come from the germline V gene (reference sequence). This CDR3 is 13 amino acids long. Written as DNA, the CDR3 is TGCAGTGCTAGAGTAGGGGCTAATGAAAAACTGTTTTTT. Translating it yields CSARVGANEKLFF.

The chain employs TRBV5-1 and TRBJ2-1, with D unresolved. V lost 0 bases to trimming and J lost 0 bases, with 7 bases between them. CDR1 and CDR2 (germline): SGHRS, YFSETQ. The CDR3 loop spans 15 amino acids. The CDR3 DNA sequence: TGCGCCAGCAGCTTGGCCGCGAGCTCCTACAATGAGCAGTTCTTC. As protein: CASSLAASSYNEQFF.

This clonotype was detected only a few times. V usage is TRBV19 and J usage is TRBJ1-5; 8 nucleotides align to TRBD1. The CDR3 contains 16 residues. V dropped 4 bases and J dropped 7; count of bases not matched to a gene: 12. CDR1 and CDR2 from the germline V gene are LNHDA and SQIVND (reference sequence). The chain's CDR3 is CASSTPDRGSGQPQHF. CDR3 sequence (DNA): TGTGCCAGTAGTACTCCCGACAGGGGATCGGGCCAGCCCCAGCATTTT.

This clonotype was detected only a few times. The chain combines TRBV10-3 with TRBJ1-5, with TRBD1 identical over 10 bases. J lost 9 bases, V lost 2 bases, and 7 bases had no gene match. Germline values: CDR1 ENHRY, CDR2 SYGVKD. This CDR3 is 15 amino acids long. Here the CDR3 reads CAISERDRGTWPQHF. The CDR3 DNA reads TGTGCCATCAGTGAGCGGGACAGGGGCACATGGCCCCAGCATTTT.

V is TRBV6-1 and J is TRBJ2-3; weak D call: TRBD2 (7 bases). This CDR3 spans 16 amino acids. Trimming removed 8 bases at V and 5 bases at J, with 23 bases between. Per the germline V gene, CDR1 is MNHNS and CDR2 is SASEGT. The CDR3 bases are TGTGCCAGCTCATTACAGGGAAGGGGGGGCAAAGATACGCAGTATTTT. The encoded protein is CASSLQGRGGKDTQYF.

The rearrangement uses TRBV29-1 and TRBJ1-2, with D maybe TRBD1 (5 bases). CDR1 and CDR2 from the germline V gene are SQVTM and ANQGSEA. Trimming left V 6 bases short and J 2 bases short, with 19 bases between. The CDR3 is 15 amino acids. In nucleotides, the CDR3 is TGCAGCGTGGCGAAAAATGAGGGGCCCAACTATGGCTACACCTTC. Protein product: CSVAKNEGPNYGYTF.

The rearrangement joins TRBV7-8 to TRBJ2-3; TRBD2 agrees at 12 bases. The CDR3 sequence is 15 residues long. V dropped 5 bases and J dropped 2; count of bases not matched to a gene: 2. Germline assignment: CDR1 SGHVS and CDR2 FQNEAQ. The CDR3 region has the DNA TGTGCCAGCAGCCCTAGCGGGGGGGTCACAGATACGCAGTATTTT. This codes for CASSPSGGVTDTQYF.

The rearrangement joins TRBV7-2 to TRBJ2-3; 8 nucleotides line up with TRBD2. After removal of 6 bases from V and 7 bases from J, the junction contained 18 bases not matched to a gene. In germline, CDR1 is SGHTA, CDR2 FQGNSA. The CDR3 is 17 residues long. Written as DNA, the CDR3 is TGTGCCAGCAGTAAGCGGGGATTCAGCGGGGGAGATAATACGCAGTATTTT. Protein: CASSKRGFSGGDNTQYF.

This clonotype has ten or more counts. The V call is TRBV7-2, the J call TRBJ2-3; no clear D. Trimming left V 2 bases short and J 0 bases short, with 6 bases between. This CDR3 contains 14 residues. Germline CDR1 and CDR2: SGHTA and FQGNSA. CDR3 amino acids: CASSLRASTDTQYF. CDR3 nucleotides: TGTGCCAGCAGCTTACGAGCGAGCACAGATACGCAGTATTTT.